The following is a T cell receptor beta chain sequence with its context. Recent vaccinations or acute infections were absent in the healthy HIV-negative adult donors. V was pared by 5 bases and J by 1 base, with 16 bases between. Germline V CDR1 and CDR2: PRHDT, FYEKMQ (reference sequence). This CDR3 is built from 16 residues. The data are from a study of shared clonotypes between healthy human individuals. The repertoire was sequenced with immunoSEQ multiplex PCR; TCRdb's copy has only in-frame clones and lacks some. The table lists 1,500,000 or so clones, approximately 98.5% of them singletons. The sequenced sample was naive CD4+ T cells sorted from blood. As for subset: CD45RA+ positively selected. This chain uses TRBV13 with TRBJ2-3; D gene ambiguous. The TCR was taken from a man aged 25 to 40 in good health. CDR3 nucleotides: TGTGCCAGCAGCCCGTTAGCTCAGTCCGGCACAGATACGCAGTATTTT. Translated, it gives CASSPLAQSGTDTQYF.